What follows are 20 T cell receptor beta chains derived from one specimen sequenced in a study of T cell responses to AZD1222 COVID-19 vaccine. Only in-frame clones appear in the TCRdb table, and some are missing; sequencing was by immunoSEQ multiplex PCR. This table holds about 97,000 clones, approximately 90% found once. Sequences were derived from peripheral blood, sampled on day 0 of AZD1222 vaccination. Receptors were obtained from an adult in good health.

This clone was counted a single time. The chain has TRBV30 and TRBJ1-6; 7 bases are shared with TRBD1. CDR3 length: 15 amino acids. V shed 8 bases and J 1 base; nucleotides not matched to a gene: 8. Per germline, CDR1 GTSNPN and CDR2 SVGIG (reference sequence). This CDR3 is CAGKGAVSYNSPLHF. The CDR3 DNA reads as TGTGCCGGGAAGGGGGCAGTGTCCTATAATTCACCCCTCCACTTT.

This clone was found once. Other DNA sequences in the same sample also yield this CDR3. The chain couples TRBV12-3 or TRBV12-4 to TRBJ1-1; maybe TRBD1 (5 bases). The CDR3 runs 13 residues. Trimming left V 3 bases short and J 1 base short, with 6 bases between. The chain's CDR3 is CASSLGQNTEAFF. Written as DNA, the CDR3 is TGTGCCAGCAGTTTGGGGCAGAACACTGAAGCTTTCTTT.

V gene TRBV2 combines with J gene TRBJ2-6; 11 bases are shared with TRBD1. There are 16 residues in the CDR3. V dropped 7 bases and J dropped 3; count of bases not matched to a gene: 5. Germline values: CDR1 SNHLY, CDR2 FYNNEI. The CDR3 loop is CASTGQGAIGANVLTF. Written as DNA, the CDR3 is TGTGCCAGCACTGGACAGGGGGCGATTGGGGCCAACGTCCTGACTTTC.

CDR3 nucleotides: TGCGCCAGCAGTGGTAGCGGGTCAACCTCCTACGAGCAGTACTTC. Protein: CASSGSGSTSYEQYF. The chain links TRBV10-2 to TRBJ2-7, with 7 bases identical to TRBD2. Germline CDR1 WSHSY, CDR2 SAAADI. The CDR3 covers 15 residues. Germline trimming cut 4 bases from V and 0 bases from J; bases unmatched to any gene: 6.

The chain uses TRBV27 and TRBJ2-3, with no clear D. Germline assignment: CDR1 MNHEY and CDR2 SMNVEV (reference sequence). CDR3 length: 15 amino acids. Trimming cost V 5 bases and J 3 bases, with 15 bases left between them. CDR3 coding DNA: TGTGCCAGCAGTCCCCGTATCGGGCGTACAGATACGCAGTATTTT. Translation: CASSPRIGRTDTQYF.

Only a few counts were recorded for this clone. The CDR3 is CASRVQGGEETQYF. In nucleotides, the CDR3 is TGCGCCAGCAGAGTACAGGGCGGGGAAGAGACCCAGTACTTC. V and J are TRBV5-1 and TRBJ2-5; tentatively, D is TRBD1 or TRBD2 (6 bases each). This CDR3 is built from 14 residues. V was pared by 5 bases and J by 3 bases, with 14 bases between. CDR1 and CDR2 from the germline V gene are SGHRS and YFSETQ.

The CDR3 nucleotides are TGTGCCAGCAGTGCTGACAGGGGACCCTACAATGAGCAGTTCTTC. It specifies CASSADRGPYNEQFF. The V and J genes are TRBV2 and TRBJ2-1; TRBD1 matches 8 bases. CDR3 length: 15 amino acids. Germline trimming cut 4 bases from V and 2 bases from J; bases unmatched to any gene: 4. The germline gives CDR1 SNHLY, CDR2 FYNNEI. Complete variable domain (other parts from reference TRBV2 and TRBJ2-1): EPEVTQTPSHQVTQMGQEVILRCVPISNHLYFYWYRQILGQKVEFLVSFYNNEISEKSEIFDDQFSVERPDGSNFTLKIRSTKLEDSAMYFCASSADRGPYNEQFFGPGTRLTVL.

This clone was recorded once. The chain has TRBV7-3 and TRBJ2-3, with D unclear. CDR1 and CDR2 from the germline V gene are SGHTA and FQGTGA. This CDR3 has 13 amino acids. V was pared by 4 bases and J by 5 bases, with 10 bases between. The DNA for the CDR3 is TGTGCCAGCAGCTCCACCCCAGTAGATACGCAGTATTTT. Protein: CASSSTPVDTQYF.

This clone has just one count. The chain is built from TRBV25-1 and TRBJ1-1; D gene unclear. Deletions cut 7 bases from V and 2 bases from J, with 11 bases between. The CDR3 is 13 residues long. From germline, CDR1 is MGHDK and CDR2 SYGVNS. The DNA for the CDR3 is TGTGCCAGCACCATCCGGGGTAACACTGAAGCTTTCTTT. This sequence encodes CASTIRGNTEAFF.

CDR3 residues: CASSLDGTRRETQYF. For the CDR3, the DNA is TGTGCCAGCAGCTTGGATGGAACTAGGCGAGAGACCCAGTACTTC. The chain recombines TRBV7-2 with TRBJ2-5, with a possible D match to TRBD2 (5 bases). Germline CDR1 is SGHTA and CDR2 is FQGNSA. Trimming removed 3 bases from V and 4 bases from J, with 15 bases in between. CDR3 size: 15 residues.

V and J are TRBV11-2 and TRBJ1-3; D is ambiguous. The CDR3 extends over 15 amino acids. CDR1 and CDR2 (germline): SGHAT, FQNNGV. V was pared by 5 bases and J by 2 bases, with 13 bases between. CDR3 sequence reads: CASSLSAVPGNTIYF. Here the CDR3 DNA reads TGTGCCAGCAGCCTATCCGCAGTACCTGGAAACACCATATATTTT.

The chain links TRBV18 to TRBJ1-1, with D possibly matching TRBD1 (5 bases). Trimming stripped 2 bases from V and 3 bases from J, with 19 bases between. Germline values: CDR1 KGHSH, CDR2 LQKENI. This CDR3 comprises 17 residues. The CDR3 DNA reads TGTGCCAGCTCACCATTAGGGCAGGGTGGAATACACACTGAAGCTTTCTTT. Its translation is CASSPLGQGGIHTEAFF.

Only one count was recorded for this clone. The chain links TRBV5-1 to TRBJ1-1, with 7 bases identical to TRBD1. Germline trimming cut 4 bases from V and 7 bases from J; bases unmatched to any gene: 10. Germline assignment: CDR1 SGHRS and CDR2 YFSETQ. This CDR3 has 14 amino acids. The DNA for the CDR3 is TGCGCCAGCAGCGTGGGTGGGGACAGCCGTGAAGCTTTCTTT. It codes for CASSVGGDSREAFF.

The CDR3 region is CSVELLRELFF. The DNA for the CDR3 is TGCAGCGTTGAACTCCTCCGGGAGCTGTTTTTT. V gene TRBV29-1 combines with J gene TRBJ2-2; D is undetermined. V lost 2 bases to trimming and J lost 9 bases, with 7 bases between them. The CDR3 has 11 amino acids. Germline lookup yields CDR1 SQVTM and CDR2 ANQGSEA.

This rearrangement joins TRBV28 to TRBJ1-4; D call uncertain. Germline CDR1 and CDR2: MDHEN and SYDVKM. The CDR3 spans 14 residues. The V end lost 6 bases, the J end lost 4 bases, and 12 bases lay between the germline ends. CDR3 coding DNA: TGTGCCAGCAGGTACTTTGCGGATAATGAAAAACTGTTTTTT. Translating it yields CASRYFADNEKLFF. The variable domain in full, with the rest retrieved from reference TRBV28 and TRBJ1-4, is DVKVTQSSRYLVKRTGEKVFLECVQDMDHENMFWYRQDPGLGLRLIYFSYDVKMKEKGDIPEGYSVSREKKERFSLILESASTNQTSMYLCASRYFADNEKLFFGSGTQLSVL.

V and J are TRBV28 and TRBJ1-5; no definite D call. The CDR3 runs 10 residues. The germline V gene has CDR1 MDHEN and CDR2 SYDVKM. This chain's CDR3 is CASGFQPQHF. CDR3 coding DNA: TGTGCGTCCGGGTTCCAGCCCCAGCATTTT.

V usage is TRBV3-1 (or the pseudogene TRBV3-2) and J usage is TRBJ1-1, with no clear D. Germline CDR1 LGHDT, CDR2 YNNKEL (reference sequence). There are 11 residues in the CDR3. Trimming removed 0 bases from V and 5 bases from J, with 1 base in between. The CDR3 protein is CASSQETEAFF. CDR3 DNA sequence: TGTGCCAGCAGCCAAGAAACTGAAGCTTTCTTT.

The rearrangement uses TRBV30 and TRBJ1-1, with D possibly being TRBD1 (6 bases). The CDR3 runs to 13 residues. Germline CDR1 is GTSNPN and CDR2 is SVGIG (reference sequence). V lost 2 bases to trimming and J lost 11 bases, with 18 bases between them. For the CDR3, the DNA is TGTGCCTGGAGTACGGACAGATCCGGAGAGGCTTTCTTT. This sequence encodes CAWSTDRSGEAFF.

The chain uses TRBV28 and TRBJ1-6; no definite D call. The V end lost 6 bases, the J end lost 0 bases, and 9 bases lay between the germline ends. Germline CDR1 and CDR2: MDHEN and SYDVKM. The CDR3 runs to 15 residues. For the CDR3, the DNA is TGTGCCAGCAGCCCACCGAGCTCCTATAATTCACCCCTCCACTTT. Its protein product is CASSPPSSYNSPLHF. Based on the CDR3 plus reference TRBV28 and TRBJ1-6, the full variable domain is DVKVTQSSRYLVKRTGEKVFLECVQDMDHENMFWYRQDPGLGLRLIYFSYDVKMKEKGDIPEGYSVSREKKERFSLILESASTNQTSMYLCASSPPSSYNSPLHFGNGTRLTVT.

In this sample, this clone turned up a few times. This chain uses TRBV9 with TRBJ1-1; D unresolved. With 4 bases removed from V and 7 bases from J, the gap between germline ends came to 11 bases. The CDR3 consists of 12 residues. CDR1 SGDLS and CDR2 YYNGEE come from the germline V gene. CDR3 DNA sequence: TGTGCCAGCAGCCAAAACCTGGGTGAAGCTTTCTTT. Residues: CASSQNLGEAFF.